The 22 T cell receptor beta chains listed next were all sequenced from one sample in a study of Graves' ophthalmopathy and Graves' hyperthyroidism. Investigators amplified TCR beta CDR3 regions from RNA transcripts. Second-round multiplex PCR followed a first-round RT-PCR using HTBI primers. TCRdb analysed the multiplex PCR reads with MiXCR anew, one entry per CDR3 protein. The sample includes roughly 500,000 distinct CDR3 sequences, around an eighth of them seen just once. The sample taken for sequencing was blood. The receptor set was obtained from a young woman with Graves' ophthalmopathy.

This clonotype was observed at least ten times. CDR3 residues: CASRTVPTEAFF. In DNA form, the CDR3 reads TGTGCCAGCAGGACGGTTCCGACTGAAGCTTTCTTT. The chain has TRBV6-1 and TRBJ1-1; no reliable D call. V was pared by 6 bases and J by 5 bases, with 10 bases between. The germline V gene encodes CDR1 MNHNS and CDR2 SASEGT. The CDR3 spans 12 residues.

The V and J genes are TRBV6-1 and TRBJ2-7, with TRBD1 as a possible D gene (6 bases). Germline lookup yields CDR1 MNHNS and CDR2 SASEGT. CDR3 length: 13 residues. Trimming stripped 6 bases from V and 2 bases from J, with 11 bases between. The CDR3 bases are TGTGCCAGCAGAGGGACAAATACCTACGAGCAGTACTTC. Protein sequence: CASRGTNTYEQYF.

This clonotype turned up a few times. The chain uses TRBV20-1 and TRBJ2-5; maybe TRBD2 (6 bases). CDR1 is DFQATT, CDR2 SNEGSKA, per germline (reference sequence). There are 15 residues in the CDR3. Trimming stripped 0 bases from V and 5 bases from J, with 16 bases between. This CDR3 is CSARDLEGLGETQYF. The CDR3 nucleotides are TGCAGTGCTAGAGATCTGGAGGGGTTGGGTGAGACCCAGTACTTC.

The chain links TRBV6-4 to TRBJ1-2, with a weak D call TRBD1 (5 bases). The CDR3 length is 15 residues. The germline V gene encodes CDR1 MRHNA and CDR2 SNTAGT. Trimming removed 6 bases from V and 3 bases from J, with 17 bases in between. The CDR3 region has the DNA TGTGCCAGCAGCTTTAGGACACGAGGGGACTATGGCTACACCTTC. Amino acid sequence: CASSFRTRGDYGYTF.

This clonotype appeared many times. The rearrangement links TRBV6-1 to TRBJ2-7; 10 bases are a match to TRBD1. The ends lost 3 bases at V and 4 bases at J; junction bases unmatched: 6. Germline V gene data show CDR1 as MNHNS and CDR2 as SASEGT. This CDR3 is 15 amino acids long. As DNA, the CDR3 is TGTGCCAGCAGTGAGACCGGGACAGGGGCTTACGAGCAGTACTTC. The encoded protein is CASSETGTGAYEQYF.

This clonotype was counted a few times. The chain employs TRBV14 and TRBJ1-6; no clear D. Germline values: CDR1 SGHDN, CDR2 FVKESK. The CDR3 covers 18 residues. V gave up 3 bases and J gave up 9 bases, with 24 bases separating them. Here the CDR3 DNA reads TGTGCCAGCAGCCAGTTTACGGCAGGATCGATCATGCGTTCACCCCTCCACTTT. It yields the protein CASSQFTAGSIMRSPLHF.

The chain uses TRBV30 and TRBJ2-5; the match to TRBD1 covers 8 bases. With 5 bases clipped from V and 4 bases from J, the junction kept 6 bases outside the gene matches. The CDR3 length is 13 residues. CDR1 is GTSNPN, CDR2 SVGIG, per germline (reference sequence). The CDR3: CAWARDRRETQYF. In DNA form, the CDR3 reads TGTGCCTGGGCGAGGGACAGGCGAGAGACCCAGTACTTC. Together with reference TRBV30 and TRBJ2-5, the CDR3 gives the full variable domain: SQTIHQWPATLVQPVGSPLSLECTVEGTSNPNLYWYRQAAGRGLQLLFYSVGIGQISSEVPQNLSASRPQDRQFILSSKKLLLSDSGFYLCAWARDRRETQYFGPGTRLLVL.

This clonotype was counted between two and nine times. The rearrangement links TRBV5-1 to TRBJ2-7, with 9 positions matching TRBD1. The CDR3 consists of 15 residues. CDR1 is SGHRS and CDR2 is YFSETQ in the germline V gene. V gave up 0 bases and J gave up 5 bases; unmatched junction bases: 6. The CDR3 sequence is CASSLGGRTGDEQYF. CDR3 nucleotide sequence: TGCGCCAGCAGCTTGGGAGGGAGGACAGGGGACGAGCAGTACTTC.

There are many counts of this clonotype. Here the CDR3 DNA reads TGTGCCAGCAGTCCGGTGGGACAAGAGACCCAGTACTTC. This encodes CASSPVGQETQYF. V gene TRBV6-2 or TRBV6-3 combines with J gene TRBJ2-5, with no clear D. Germline CDR1 and CDR2: MNHEY and SVGEGT. V was clipped by 5 bases and J by 2 bases, with 9 bases between them. This CDR3 has 13 amino acids.

In regard to this clonotype: With a much larger clone just one base away, this may be a read error. The limits of the CDR3 on the DNA are not certain, so only TCRdb's listed CDR3 is given. The genes are TRBV30 and TRBJ1-1; the D segment call TRBD1 is taken from the table without a DNA check. Germline values: CDR1 GTSNPN, CDR2 SVGIG (reference sequence). Ends included, the CDR3 has 16 residues. This chain's CDR3 is CAWSVGTGALITESFF.

This clonotype was seen many times. The chain employs TRBV10-3 and TRBJ2-5, with D possibly TRBD2 on 6 matching bases. CDR1 ENHRY and CDR2 SYGVKD come from the germline V gene. The CDR3 is 15 residues long. V was trimmed by 2 bases and J by 2 bases, leaving 12 bases between them. CDR3 nucleotides: TGTGCCATCAGTGAGGGTAGGGCGGGGCAAGAGACCCAGTACTTC. Its translation is CAISEGRAGQETQYF.

The V call is TRBV3-1, the J call TRBJ1-2, with unresolved D. CDR1 LGHDT and CDR2 YNNKEL come from the germline V gene (reference sequence). The CDR3 is 15 amino acids. V dropped 3 bases and J dropped 5 bases, with 16 bases sitting between them. CDR3 loop: CASSHLAGSRYGYTF. The CDR3 DNA reads TGTGCCAGCAGCCACCTCGCGGGGAGTAGGTATGGCTACACCTTC.

This clonotype appeared many times. The chain links TRBV30 to TRBJ1-5; D might be TRBD1 (5 bases). The CDR3 is made up of 12 amino acids. Germline V CDR1 and CDR2: GTSNPN, SVGIG (reference sequence). Trimming removed 1 base from V and 10 bases from J, with 11 bases in between. The CDR3 region has the DNA TGTGCCTGGAGTGACCGAGGGGTTCCCCAGCATTTT. This gives the protein CAWSDRGVPQHF.

On this clonotype: At one end, the junction sequence differs from germline, possibly due to a read error. This chain connects TRBV11-2 to TRBJ1-5; unclear D gene. There are 16 residues in the CDR3. In germline, CDR1 is SGHAT, CDR2 FQNNGV. The CDR3 region has the DNA TGTGCCAGCAGCTTCCACCCCGGCACGCTTAATCAGCCTCAGCATTTT. Translating it yields CASSFHPGTLNQPQHF.

This clonotype was recorded a few times. The rearrangement joins TRBV18 to TRBJ2-5; the D is unclear. The V end was cut by 1 base, the J end by 3 bases, with 6 bases between. The CDR3 runs to 13 residues. Germline V gives CDR1 KGHSH, CDR2 LQKENI. The CDR3 region has the DNA TGTGCCAGCTCACCACAAGTTAAAGAGACCCAGTACTTC. Its protein is CASSPQVKETQYF.

This clonotype has at least ten counts. CDR3 bases: TGTGCCAGCAGCCATCCGGGAGCCCAGGGAGAGACCCAGTACTTC. This sequence encodes CASSHPGAQGETQYF. The chain links TRBV3-1 to TRBJ2-5, with a tentative D call TRBD2 (6 bases). Germline loops: CDR1 LGHDT, CDR2 YNNKEL (reference sequence). The CDR3 is made up of 15 amino acids. The V end lost 3 bases, the J end lost 4 bases, and 15 bases lay between the germline ends.

This clonotype was detected many times. The V gene is TRBV7-9, the J gene TRBJ1-2; D not resolved. Germline lookup yields CDR1 SEHNR and CDR2 FQNEAQ (reference sequence). Trimming removed 5 bases from V and 5 bases from J, with 15 bases in between. This CDR3 comprises 14 residues. The CDR3 region is CASSERPDAYGYTF. CDR3 nucleotide sequence: TGTGCCAGCAGCGAGCGTCCCGACGCTTATGGCTACACCTTC.

This clonotype has at least ten counts. The V gene is TRBV6-2 or TRBV6-3, the J gene TRBJ1-1; D gene uncertain. V was clipped by 2 bases and J by 5 bases, with 24 bases between them. Germline V gene lookup returns CDR1 MNHEY and CDR2 SVGEGT. The CDR3 runs to 18 residues. CDR3 sequence: CASSYLVDGGRTRTEAFF. The CDR3 region has the DNA TGTGCCAGCAGTTACCTAGTTGACGGAGGGAGGACGAGGACTGAAGCTTTCTTT.

V and J are TRBV5-4 and TRBJ2-2; 14 nucleotides line up with TRBD2. The CDR3 is 17 residues long. The V gene's germline CDR1 is SGHNT and CDR2 YYREEE (reference sequence). Unmatched junction bases numbered 8, after V lost 4 bases and J lost 6 bases. Here the CDR3 reads CASSLGLAGVRAGELFF. DNA for the CDR3: TGTGCCAGCAGCCTGGGACTAGCGGGAGTTCGGGCCGGGGAGCTGTTTTTT.

The sample holds many counts of this clonotype. The chain recombines TRBV7-6 with TRBJ2-4; 9 bases fit TRBD1. V trimming: 2 bases; J trimming: 8 bases; junction bases outside the gene matches: 1. Germline V gene sequence: CDR1 SGHVS, CDR2 FNYEAQ. The CDR3 totals 13 residues. CDR3 nucleotides: TGTGCCAGCAGCTTAAGGGACAGGGACATTCAGTACTTC. Translating gives CASSLRDRDIQYF.

This clonotype has at least ten counts. The rearrangement joins TRBV27 to TRBJ2-5, with 13 bases fitting TRBD2. With V trimmed by 3 bases and J by 1 base, 2 bases remained unmatched. The CDR3 runs 16 residues. Germline loops: CDR1 MNHEY, CDR2 SMNVEV (reference sequence). The CDR3 protein is CASSFGTSGIQETQYF. CDR3 DNA sequence: TGTGCCAGCAGTTTTGGGACTAGCGGGATCCAAGAGACCCAGTACTTC.

A remark on this clonotype: A much bigger clone sits one base away, suggesting this may be a read error. CDR3 sequence: CASSSWDGSYEQYF. In DNA form, the CDR3 reads TGTGCCAGCAGCTCCTGGGACGGTTCCTACGAGCAGTACTTC. The chain recombines TRBV6-1 with TRBJ2-7; D assignment may be TRBD1 or TRBD2 (5 bases each). From germline, CDR1 is MNHNS and CDR2 SASEGT. Between the trimmed V and J ends, which lost 6 bases and 1 base, there was a span of 13 bases. This CDR3 spans 14 amino acids.